The 3 T cell receptor beta chains below come from one sample, sequenced in a study of blood T cell repertoires in COVID-19. Libraries were prepared by immunoSEQ multiplex PCR; TCRdb keeps only in-frame clonotypes and omits some of them. The table records roughly 50,000 clones, more than 75% of them present only once. Sequencing was performed on peripheral blood. The origin of the receptors is a woman aged 55-69 years with acute or convalescent COVID-19.

This chain links TRBV12-3 or TRBV12-4 with TRBJ1-4; 9 bases fit TRBD1. This CDR3 spans 13 amino acids. V trimming: 5 bases; J trimming: 8 bases; junction bases outside the gene matches: 3. Written as DNA, the CDR3 is TGTGCCAGCAGTCAGACAGGGGGGGAAAAACTGTTTTTT. As protein: CASSQTGGEKLFF.

The chain couples TRBV10-2 to TRBJ2-1, with 12 bases that match TRBD2. The CDR3 sequence is 14 residues long. The trim removed 6 bases at V and 6 bases at J, leaving 3 bases unmatched. The germline gives CDR1 WSHSY, CDR2 SAAADI. The CDR3 nucleotides read TGCGCCAGCAGGCTAGCGGGAGGGCCCAATGAGCAGTTCTTC. It yields the protein CASRLAGGPNEQFF.

This clone was counted between two and nine times. V gene TRBV10-3 combines with J gene TRBJ1-6; TRBD1 matches 7 bases. The CDR3 runs 14 residues. CDR1 is ENHRY and CDR2 is SYGVKD in the germline V gene. J gave up 6 bases and V 6 bases, and 5 bases lay outside the gene matches. CDR3 residues: CAIREGQFNSPLHF. The CDR3 region has the DNA TGTGCCATCAGGGAGGGACAGTTTAATTCACCCCTCCACTTT.